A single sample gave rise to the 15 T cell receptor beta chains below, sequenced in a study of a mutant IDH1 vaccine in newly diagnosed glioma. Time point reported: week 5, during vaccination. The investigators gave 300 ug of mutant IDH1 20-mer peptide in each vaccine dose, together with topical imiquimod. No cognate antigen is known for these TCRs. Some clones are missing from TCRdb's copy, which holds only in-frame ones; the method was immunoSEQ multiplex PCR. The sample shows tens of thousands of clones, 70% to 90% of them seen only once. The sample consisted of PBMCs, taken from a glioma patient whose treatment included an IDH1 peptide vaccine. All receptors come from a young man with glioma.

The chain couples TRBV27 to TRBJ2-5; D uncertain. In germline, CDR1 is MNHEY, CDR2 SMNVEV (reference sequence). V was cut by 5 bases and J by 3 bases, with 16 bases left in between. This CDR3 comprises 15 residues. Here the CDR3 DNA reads TGTGCCAGCAGTCTAAGGTCCCTTGGGAAAGAGACCCAGTACTTC. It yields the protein CASSLRSLGKETQYF.

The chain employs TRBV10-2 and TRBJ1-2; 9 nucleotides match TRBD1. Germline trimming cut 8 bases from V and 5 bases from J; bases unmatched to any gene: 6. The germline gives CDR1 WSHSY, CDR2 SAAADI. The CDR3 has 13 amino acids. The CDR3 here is CASASGTGYGYTF. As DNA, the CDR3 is TGCGCCAGCGCGTCCGGGACAGGGTATGGCTACACCTTC.

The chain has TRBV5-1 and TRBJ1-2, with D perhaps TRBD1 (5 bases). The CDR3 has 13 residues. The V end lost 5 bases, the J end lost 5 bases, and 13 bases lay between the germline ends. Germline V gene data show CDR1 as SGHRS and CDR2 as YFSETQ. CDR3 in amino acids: CASRAGSEYGYTF. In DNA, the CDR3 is TGCGCCAGCAGGGCAGGGAGTGAGTATGGCTACACCTTC. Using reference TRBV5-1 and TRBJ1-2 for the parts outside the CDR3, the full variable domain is KAGVTQTPRYLIKTRGQQVTLSCSPISGHRSVSWYQQTPGQGLQFLFEYFSETQRNKGNFPGRFSGRQFSNSRSEMNVSTLELGDSALYLCASRAGSEYGYTFGSGTRLTVV.

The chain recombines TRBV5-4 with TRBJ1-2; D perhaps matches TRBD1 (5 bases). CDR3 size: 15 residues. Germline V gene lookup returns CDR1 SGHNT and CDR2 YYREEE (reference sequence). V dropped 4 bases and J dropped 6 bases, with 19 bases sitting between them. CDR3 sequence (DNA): TGTGCCAGCAGCCAGGAGGGACCCTACACTAATGGCTACACCTTC. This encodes CASSQEGPYTNGYTF. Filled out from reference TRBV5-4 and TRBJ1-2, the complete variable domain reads ETGVTQSPTHLIKTRGQQVTLRCSSQSGHNTVSWYQQALGQGPQFIFQYYREEENGRGNFPPRFSGLQFPNYSSELNVNALELDDSALYLCASSQEGPYTNGYTFGSGTRLTVV.

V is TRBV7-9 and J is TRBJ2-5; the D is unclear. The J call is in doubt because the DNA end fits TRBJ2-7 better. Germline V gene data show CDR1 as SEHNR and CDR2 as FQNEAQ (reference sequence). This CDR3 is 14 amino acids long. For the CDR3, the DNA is TGTGCCAGCAGCTTAGTCCGAGAACCCTACGAGCAGTACTTC. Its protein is CASSLVREPYEQYF.

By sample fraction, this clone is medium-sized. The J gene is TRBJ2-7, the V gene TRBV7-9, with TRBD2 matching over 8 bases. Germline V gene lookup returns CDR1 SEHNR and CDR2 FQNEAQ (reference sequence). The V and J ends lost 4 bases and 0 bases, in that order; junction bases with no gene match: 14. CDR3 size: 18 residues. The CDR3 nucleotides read TGTGCCAGCAGCTCCCTTCAGGGCGGGGGGTCCCTCTCCTACGAGCAGTACTTC. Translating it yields CASSSLQGGGSLSYEQYF.

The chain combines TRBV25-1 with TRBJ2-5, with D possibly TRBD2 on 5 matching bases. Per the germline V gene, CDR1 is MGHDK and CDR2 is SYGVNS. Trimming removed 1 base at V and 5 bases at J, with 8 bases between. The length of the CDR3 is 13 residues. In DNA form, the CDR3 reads TGTGCCAGCAGTGAATTAGCGCGGGAGACCCAGTACTTC. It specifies CASSELARETQYF. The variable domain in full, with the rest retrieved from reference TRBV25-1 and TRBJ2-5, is EADIYQTPRYLVIGTGKKITLECSQTMGHDKMYWYQQDPGMELHLIHYSYGVNSTEKGDLSSESTVSRIRTEHFPLTLESARPSHTSQYLCASSELARETQYFGPGTRLLVL.

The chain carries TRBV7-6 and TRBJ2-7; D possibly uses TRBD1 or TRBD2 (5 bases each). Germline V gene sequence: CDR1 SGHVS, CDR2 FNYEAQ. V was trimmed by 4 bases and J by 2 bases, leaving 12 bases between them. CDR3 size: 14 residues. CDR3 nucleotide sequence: TGTGCCAGCAGCTCCGGGACGGCTACCTACGAGCAGTACTTC. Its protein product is CASSSGTATYEQYF.

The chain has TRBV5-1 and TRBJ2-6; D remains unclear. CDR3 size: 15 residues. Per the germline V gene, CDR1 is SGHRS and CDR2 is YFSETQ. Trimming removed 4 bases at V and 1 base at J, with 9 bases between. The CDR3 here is CASSREWSGANVLTF. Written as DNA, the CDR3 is TGCGCCAGCAGCCGCGAGTGGTCTGGGGCCAACGTCCTGACTTTC.

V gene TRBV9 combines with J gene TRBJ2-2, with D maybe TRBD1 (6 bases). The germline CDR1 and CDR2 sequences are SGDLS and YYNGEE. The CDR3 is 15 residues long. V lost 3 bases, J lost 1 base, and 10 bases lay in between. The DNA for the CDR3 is TGTGCCAGCAGCGCAAACAGGGTGAACACCGGGGAGCTGTTTTTT. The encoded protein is CASSANRVNTGELFF.

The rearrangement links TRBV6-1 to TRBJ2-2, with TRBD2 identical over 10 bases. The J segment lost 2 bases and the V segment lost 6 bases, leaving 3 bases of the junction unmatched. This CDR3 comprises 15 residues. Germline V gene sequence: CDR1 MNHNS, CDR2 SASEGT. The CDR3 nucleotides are TGTGCCAGCAGGAGCGGGGGGGGAAACACCGGGGAGCTGTTTTTT. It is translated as CASRSGGGNTGELFF.

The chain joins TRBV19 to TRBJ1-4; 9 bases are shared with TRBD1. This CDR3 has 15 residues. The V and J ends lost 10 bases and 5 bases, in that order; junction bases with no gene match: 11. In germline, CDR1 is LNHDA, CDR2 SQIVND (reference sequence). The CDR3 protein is CATRTGDRPNEKLFF. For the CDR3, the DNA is TGTGCCACACGGACAGGGGATAGGCCGAATGAAAAACTGTTTTTT.

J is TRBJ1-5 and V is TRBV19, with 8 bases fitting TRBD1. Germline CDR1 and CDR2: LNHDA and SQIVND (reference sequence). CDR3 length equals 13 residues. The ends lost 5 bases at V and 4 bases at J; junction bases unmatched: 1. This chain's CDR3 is CASSDRGNQPQHF. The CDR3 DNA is TGTGCCAGTAGTGACAGGGGAAATCAGCCCCAGCATTTT.

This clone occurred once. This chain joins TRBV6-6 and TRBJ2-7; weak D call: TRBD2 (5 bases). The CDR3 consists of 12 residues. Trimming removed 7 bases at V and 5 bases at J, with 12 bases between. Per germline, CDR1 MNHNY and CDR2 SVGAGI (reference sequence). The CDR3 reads CASKEEYDEQYF. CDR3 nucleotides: TGTGCCAGCAAGGAGGAGTATGACGAGCAGTACTTC.

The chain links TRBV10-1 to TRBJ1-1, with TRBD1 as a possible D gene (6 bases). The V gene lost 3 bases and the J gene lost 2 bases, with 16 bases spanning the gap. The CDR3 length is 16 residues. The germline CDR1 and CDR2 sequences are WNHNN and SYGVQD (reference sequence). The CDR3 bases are TGCGCCAGCAGTGAAAGCCGGGGGCCAGAAAACACTGAAGCTTTCTTT. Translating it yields CASSESRGPENTEAFF.